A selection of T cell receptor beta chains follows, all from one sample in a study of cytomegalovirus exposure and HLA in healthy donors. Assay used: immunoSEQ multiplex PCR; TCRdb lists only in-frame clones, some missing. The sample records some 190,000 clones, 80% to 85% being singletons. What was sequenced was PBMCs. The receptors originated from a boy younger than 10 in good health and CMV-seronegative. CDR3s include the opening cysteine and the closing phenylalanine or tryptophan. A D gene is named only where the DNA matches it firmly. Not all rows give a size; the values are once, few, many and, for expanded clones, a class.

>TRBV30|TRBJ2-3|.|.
CAWSVRPWGGSGDTQYF
TGTGCCTGGAGTGTACGCCCGTGGGGTGGTTCGGGGGATACGCAGTATTTT
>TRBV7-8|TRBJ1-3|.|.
CASSLGQGNTIYF
TGTGCCAGCAGCCTGGGACAAGGAAACACCATATATTTT
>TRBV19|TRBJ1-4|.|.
CASSISNFLGPEKLFF
TGTGCCAGTAGTATCAGTAACTTCCTGGGGCCTGAAAAACTGTTTTTT
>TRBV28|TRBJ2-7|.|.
CASSGWLGFYEQYF
TGTGCCAGCAGTGGGTGGCTAGGTTTCTACGAGCAGTACTTC
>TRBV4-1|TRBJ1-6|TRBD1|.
CASSQDIRGNSPLHF
TGCGCCAGCAGCCAAGATATCAGGGGGAATTCACCCCTCCACTTT
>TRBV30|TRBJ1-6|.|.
CAWSVVNNSPLHF
TGTGCCTGGTCAGTTGTTAATAATTCACCCCTCCACTTT
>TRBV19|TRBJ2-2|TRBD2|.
CASSIGTSGLGELFF
TGTGCCAGTAGTATTGGGACTAGCGGCCTAGGGGAGCTGTTTTTT
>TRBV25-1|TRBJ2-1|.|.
CASSVAGSTEQFF
TGTGCCAGCAGTGTTGCAGGGTCTACTGAGCAGTTCTTC
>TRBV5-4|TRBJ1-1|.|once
CASSLTTGNTEAFF
TGTGCCAGCAGCTTAACGACAGGGAACACTGAAGCTTTCTTT
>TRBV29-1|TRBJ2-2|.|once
CSVGKTGNTGELFF
TGCAGCGTTGGAAAGACAGGGAACACCGGGGAGCTGTTTTTT
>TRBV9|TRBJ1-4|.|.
CASSVAGTNEKLFF
TGTGCCAGCAGCGTAGCCGGAACTAATGAAAAACTGTTTTTT
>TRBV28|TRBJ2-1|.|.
CASSREGGNEQFF
TGTGCCAGCAGCCGGGAAGGGGGCAATGAGCAGTTCTTC
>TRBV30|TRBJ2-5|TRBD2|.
CAWSVFLGGETQYF
TGTGCCTGGAGTGTATTCCTGGGAGGGGAGACCCAGTACTTC
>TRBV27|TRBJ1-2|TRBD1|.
CASSLAPNRGLGGYTF
TGTGCCAGCAGTTTGGCCCCAAACAGGGGACTAGGAGGCTACACCTTC
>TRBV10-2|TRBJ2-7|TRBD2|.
CASRGAGGRDEQYF
TGCGCCAGCAGAGGAGCGGGAGGGCGCGACGAGCAGTACTTC
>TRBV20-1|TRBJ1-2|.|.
CSASEQGGYTF
TGCAGTGCTAGTGAACAGGGAGGCTACACCTTC
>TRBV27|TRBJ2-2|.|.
CASSSRWGGRTGELFF
TGTGCCAGCAGTTCCCGGTGGGGGGGGCGAACCGGGGAGCTGTTTTTT
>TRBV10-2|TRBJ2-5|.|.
CASSHLSRETQYF
TGCGCCAGCAGTCATCTCAGTCGAGAGACCCAGTACTTC
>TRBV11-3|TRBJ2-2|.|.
CASSQGPTGELFF
TGTGCCAGCAGCCAGGGCCCCACCGGGGAGCTGTTTTTT
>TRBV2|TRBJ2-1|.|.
CASSEYGVYNEQFF
TGTGCCAGCAGTGAATATGGAGTATACAATGAGCAGTTCTTC
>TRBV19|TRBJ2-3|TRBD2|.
CASSRMGGFDTQYF
TGTGCCAGTAGTAGAATGGGGGGGTTCGATACGCAGTATTTT
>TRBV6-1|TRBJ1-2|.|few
CASSEGGIGYGYTF
TGTGCCAGCAGTGAGGGGGGGATTGGCTATGGCTACACCTTC
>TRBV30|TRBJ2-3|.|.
CAWSVHGRWADTQYF
TGTGCCTGGAGTGTACATGGGCGTTGGGCAGATACGCAGTATTTT
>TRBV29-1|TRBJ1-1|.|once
CSVQGMNTEAFF
TGCAGCGTGCAGGGCATGAACACTGAAGCTTTCTTT
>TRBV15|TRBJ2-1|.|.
CATSRGTPRGGYNEQFF
TGTGCCACCAGCAGAGGCACCCCTAGGGGGGGTTACAATGAGCAGTTCTTC
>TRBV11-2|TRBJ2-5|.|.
CASSFTPRETQYF
TGTGCCAGCAGTTTTACCCCCAGAGAGACCCAGTACTTC
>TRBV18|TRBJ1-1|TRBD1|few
CASSRIPGQGGDTEAFF
TGTGCCAGCTCACGAATCCCGGGACAGGGGGGGGACACTGAAGCTTTCTTT
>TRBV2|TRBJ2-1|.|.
CASSGMDRSNEQFF
TGTGCCAGCAGTGGAATGGACAGAAGCAATGAGCAGTTCTTC
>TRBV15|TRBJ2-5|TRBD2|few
CATSVADGGRETQYF
TGTGCCACCAGCGTCGCGGACGGGGGGAGGGAGACCCAGTACTTC
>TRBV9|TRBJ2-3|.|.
CASSSETGWTDTQYF
TGTGCCAGCAGCTCGGAAACGGGGTGGACAGATACGCAGTATTTT
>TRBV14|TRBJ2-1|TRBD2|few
CASSPLAGGFNEQFF
TGTGCCAGCAGCCCACTAGCGGGAGGTTTCAATGAGCAGTTCTTC
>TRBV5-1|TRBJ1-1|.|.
CASSTGVMNTEAFF
TGCGCCAGCAGCACCGGGGTAATGAACACTGAAGCTTTCTTT
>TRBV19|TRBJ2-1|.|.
CASSIGGGEYNEQFF
TGTGCCAGTAGTATAGGCGGGGGCGAATACAATGAGCAGTTCTTC
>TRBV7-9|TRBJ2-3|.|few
CASTMGLRTADTQYF
TGTGCCAGCACCATGGGGCTAAGAACTGCAGATACGCAGTATTTT
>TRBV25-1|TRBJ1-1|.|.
CASSLNSGRGGTEAFF
TGTGCCAGCTCCCTAAATTCTGGCAGGGGTGGAACTGAAGCTTTCTTT
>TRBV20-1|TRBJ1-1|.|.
CSAGGNTEAFF
TGCAGTGCGGGAGGGAACACTGAAGCTTTCTTT
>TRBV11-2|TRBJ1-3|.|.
CASSIGHPVISGNTIYF
TGTGCCAGCAGCATCGGACATCCCGTTATCTCTGGAAACACCATATATTTT
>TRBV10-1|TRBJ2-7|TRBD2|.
CASKGLAGYEQYF
TGCGCCAGCAAAGGACTAGCGGGGTACGAGCAGTACTTC
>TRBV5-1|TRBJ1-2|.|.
CASSLVAGVNYGYTF
TGCGCCAGCAGCTTGGTGGCAGGTGTCAACTATGGCTACACCTTC
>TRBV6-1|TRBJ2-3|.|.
CASSSSGGSTDTQYF
TGTGCCAGCAGTAGCTCCGGGGGAAGCACAGATACGCAGTATTTT
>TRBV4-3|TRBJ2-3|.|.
CASSQWGREDTQYF
TGCGCCAGCAGCCAATGGGGGCGCGAAGATACGCAGTATTTT
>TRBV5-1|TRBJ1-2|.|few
CASSSTLDPGDGPYNYGYTF
TGCGCCAGCAGCTCCACCTTGGACCCAGGGGATGGTCCTTATAACTATGGCTACACCTTC
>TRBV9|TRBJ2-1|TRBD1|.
CASSSGWAGGFGEQFF
TGTGCCAGCAGCTCGGGGTGGGCAGGGGGTTTTGGTGAGCAGTTCTTC
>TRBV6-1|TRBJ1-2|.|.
CASGFSGFSSLGYTF
TGTGCCAGTGGATTCTCAGGGTTCTCTTCTTTGGGCTACACCTTC
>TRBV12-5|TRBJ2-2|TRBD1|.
CASGLGTTGANTGELFF
TGTGCTAGTGGTTTGGGCACGACAGGGGCGAACACCGGGGAGCTGTTTTTT
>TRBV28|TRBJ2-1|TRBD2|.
CASRGGDYNEQFF
TGTGCCAGCAGGGGGGGGGATTACAATGAGCAGTTCTTC
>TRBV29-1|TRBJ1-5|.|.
CSVAPGSNQPQHF
TGCAGCGTAGCTCCAGGGTCCAATCAGCCCCAGCATTTT
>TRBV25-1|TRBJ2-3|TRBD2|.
CASRRGEEDTQYF
TGTGCCAGCAGGCGGGGGGAGGAGGATACGCAGTATTTT
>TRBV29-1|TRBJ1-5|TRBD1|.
CSGATGGNQPQHF
TGCAGCGGGGCGACAGGGGGCAATCAGCCCCAGCATTTT
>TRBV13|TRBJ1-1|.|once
CASSLDREAFF
TGTGCCAGCAGCTTAGACAGGGAGGCTTTCTTT
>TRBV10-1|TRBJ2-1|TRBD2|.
CASRGEREGIEQFF
TGCGCCAGTAGAGGGGAGCGGGAGGGTATTGAGCAGTTCTTC
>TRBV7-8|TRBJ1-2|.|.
CASSLGQNYGYTF
TGTGCCAGCAGCTTAGGACAGAACTATGGCTACACCTTC
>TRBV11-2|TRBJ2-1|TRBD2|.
CASSQTLAGEYNEQFF
TGTGCCAGCAGCCAGACCCTAGCGGGGGAATACAATGAGCAGTTCTTC
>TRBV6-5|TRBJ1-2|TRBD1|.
CASSPKQGDYGYTF
TGTGCCAGCAGTCCAAAACAGGGGGACTATGGCTACACCTTC
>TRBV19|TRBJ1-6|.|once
CASKREGKLNSPLHF
TGTGCCAGTAAGCGGGAGGGTAAATTGAATTCACCCCTCCACTTT
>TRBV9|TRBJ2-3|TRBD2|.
CASSLGGRVADTQYF
TGTGCCAGCAGCCTGGGCGGGAGAGTCGCAGATACGCAGTATTTT